Listed below are T cell receptor beta chains from one sample, sequenced in a study of OX40 agonist ivuxolimab in advanced cancers. The protocol was immunoSEQ multiplex PCR, while the TCRdb copy is restricted to in-frame clones and leaves out a portion. The table lists 40,000 to 45,000 clones, more than 75% of them singletons. The sample was CD4+ or CD8+ T cells sorted from blood, taken in a trial of the OX40 agonist ivuxolimab. The receptors were sampled from an adult with an advanced solid tumor such as melanoma, head and neck, liver or kidney cancer. Both conserved end residues are part of each CDR3. Fields, in order: V gene, J gene, clone size, D gene, CDR3 protein, CDR3 DNA. D genes are given only for firm matches. The listing skips clone size in some rows; elsewhere it reads once, few, many or a size class.

TRBV14,TRBJ2-7,-,TRBD2,CASSQLRLAGEKQYF,TGTGCCAGCAGCCAACTTCGACTAGCGGGAGAAAAGCAGTACTTC
TRBV4-1,TRBJ2-2,-,TRBD2,CASSQEPVGAGGPTGELFF,TGCGCCAGCAGCCAAGAGCCGGTTGGAGCGGGGGGGCCCACCGGGGAGCTGTTTTTT
TRBV7-3,TRBJ2-1,-,-,CASSSDFGRDNEQFF,TGTGCCAGCAGCTCGGACTTTGGGCGCGACAATGAGCAGTTCTTC
TRBV5-3,TRBJ2-5,-,-,CAGPSPGETQYF,TGTGCTGGGCCCTCCCCAGGAGAGACCCAGTACTTC
TRBV7-9,TRBJ1-4,few,-,CASSQVGGGEKLFF,TGTGCCAGCAGCCAAGTGGGGGGTGGTGAAAAACTGTTTTTT
TRBV7-6,TRBJ1-6,-,-,CASSLGADQSSYNSPLHF,TGTGCCAGCAGCTTAGGGGCGGATCAGAGCTCCTATAATTCACCCCTCCACTTT
TRBV5-8,TRBJ1-1,-,-,CASSFTTLNAEAFF,TGTGCCAGCAGCTTCACGACACTCAACGCTGAAGCTTTCTTT
TRBV14,TRBJ1-1,once,-,CASSQGRRVGAKAFF,TGTGCCAGCAGCCAAGGTCGTAGAGTCGGCGCTAAAGCTTTCTTT
TRBV29-1,TRBJ1-2,-,TRBD1,CSVEGTGDFSNYGYTF,TGCAGCGTTGAAGGTACAGGGGACTTCTCTAACTATGGCTACACCTTC
TRBV4-3,TRBJ2-7,-,TRBD1,CASSQRGTGYDEQYF,TGCGCCAGCAGCCAACGAGGGACAGGGTACGACGAGCAGTACTTC
TRBV6-6,TRBJ1-1,-,TRBD1,CASSPSGTVNTEAFF,TGTGCCAGCAGTCCCTCTGGGACAGTGAACACTGAAGCTTTCTTT
TRBV19,TRBJ2-1,-,-,CASTDGDNEQFF,TGTGCCAGTACGGACGGAGACAATGAGCAGTTCTTC
TRBV5-6,TRBJ2-1,-,TRBD1,CASSGDSNEQFF,TGTGCCAGCAGCGGGGACAGCAATGAGCAGTTCTTC
TRBV7-2,TRBJ2-1,once,-,CASSLGTDNEQFF,TGTGCCAGCAGCTTAGGTACAGACAATGAGCAGTTCTTC
TRBV19,TRBJ1-1,-,TRBD1,CASSIDLRDRWNTEAFF,TGTGCCAGTAGTATAGATCTTCGGGACAGGTGGAACACTGAAGCTTTCTTT
TRBV21-1,TRBJ1-1,-,-,CASSKGQIRTEAFF,TGTGCCAGCAGCAAAGGACAGATTCGGACTGAAGCTTTCTTT
TRBV9,TRBJ1-1,-,TRBD1,CASSVGDRGRRTEAFF,TGTGCCAGCAGCGTAGGAGACAGGGGGCGTCGGACTGAAGCTTTCTTT
TRBV29-1,TRBJ2-7,-,TRBD2,CSVDSGSSYEQYF,TGCAGCGTGGATAGCGGGAGCTCCTACGAGCAGTACTTC
TRBV5-1,TRBJ1-6,-,TRBD1,CASSLGNRGVTNSPLHF,TGCGCCAGCAGCTTGGGGAACAGGGGAGTCACTAATTCACCCCTCCACTTT
TRBV28,TRBJ2-4,-,-,CASNLTELAKNIQYF,TGTGCCAGCAATCTGACGGAACTAGCCAAAAACATTCAGTACTTC
TRBV7-3,TRBJ2-1,-,TRBD1,CASSFTGSGTGAYNEQFF,TGTGCCAGCAGCTTTACGGGATCCGGGACAGGGGCCTACAATGAGCAGTTCTTC
TRBV29-1,TRBJ2-2,-,TRBD1,CSVGPGTGVAGELFF,TGCAGCGTTGGACCAGGGACAGGGGTAGCCGGGGAGCTGTTTTTT
TRBV6-6,TRBJ2-1,-,TRBD2,CASSFYSGLAGDEQFF,TGTGCCAGCAGTTTTTACTCGGGACTAGCGGGAGATGAGCAGTTCTTC
TRBV9,TRBJ1-1,-,TRBD1,CASSPWSAGGTEAFF,TGTGCCAGCAGCCCGTGGTCGGCAGGGGGGACTGAAGCTTTCTTT
TRBV25-1,TRBJ2-5,-,-,CASSEKGWETQYF,TGTGCCAGCAGTGAGAAGGGATGGGAGACCCAGTACTTC
TRBV7-8,TRBJ2-2,once,-,CASLGGELFF,TGTGCCAGTCTCGGCGGGGAGCTGTTTTTT
TRBV7-9,TRBJ2-7,-,TRBD2,CASSPLAGGLEQYF,TGTGCCAGCAGCCCACTAGCGGGAGGGCTCGAGCAGTACTTC
TRBV9,TRBJ1-2,-,-,CASSVVSGSGGYTF,TGTGCCAGCAGCGTAGTTTCGGGGAGTGGTGGCTACACCTTC
TRBV7-9,TRBJ1-2,few,TRBD1,CASSFPTGTYGYTF,TGTGCCAGCAGCTTTCCGACAGGGACTTATGGCTACACCTTC
TRBV19,TRBJ1-2,-,-,CASSIGQALGYGYTF,TGTGCCAGTAGTATAGGACAGGCCCTCGGGTATGGCTACACCTTC
TRBV10-1,TRBJ1-5,-,-,CARISGGLGPKGHQPQHF,TGCGCCAGGATATCGGGGGGGTTAGGCCCAAAAGGCCATCAGCCCCAGCATTTT
TRBV5-1,TRBJ1-6,-,-,CASSPDWSSYNSPLHF,TGCGCCAGCAGCCCGGACTGGAGCTCCTATAATTCACCCCTCCACTTT
TRBV9,TRBJ2-1,-,TRBD2,CASSAGTSDYNEQFF,TGTGCCAGCAGCGCAGGGACTAGCGACTACAATGAGCAGTTCTTC
TRBV11-3,TRBJ2-7,-,TRBD1,CASSLGRQGSIYEQYF,TGTGCCAGCAGCTTAGGTCGACAGGGGTCAATCTACGAGCAGTACTTC
TRBV4-2,TRBJ2-7,-,-,CASSQDVADQYEQYF,TGTGCCAGCAGCCAAGATGTGGCAGACCAGTACGAGCAGTACTTC
TRBV9,TRBJ2-7,once,TRBD1,CASSDGTETYEQYF,TGTGCCAGCAGCGACGGGACAGAAACCTACGAGCAGTACTTC
TRBV19,TRBJ1-1,-,TRBD1,CASRPQGVWVEAFF,TGTGCCAGTAGGCCACAGGGGGTCTGGGTTGAAGCTTTCTTT
TRBV5-1,TRBJ2-3,-,TRBD2,CASSLAGGPLDTQYF,TGCGCCAGCAGCTTGGCGGGGGGGCCTTTAGATACGCAGTATTTT
TRBV4-1,TRBJ1-1,-,-,CASSRGQTNTEAFF,TGCGCCAGCAGCCGAGGACAGACGAACACTGAAGCTTTCTTT
TRBV27,TRBJ1-5,-,-,CASSLSKRRDQPQHF,TGTGCCAGCAGTTTATCGAAGAGGAGGGATCAGCCCCAGCATTTT
TRBV4-3,TRBJ1-2,-,-,CASSQARTTAGVQYGYTF,TGCGCCAGCAGCCAAGCTCGGACGACGGCAGGGGTCCAATATGGCTACACCTTC
TRBV6-5,TRBJ1-1,once,-,CASSYGPNTEAFF,TGTGCCAGCAGTTACGGCCCGAACACTGAAGCTTTCTTT